This T cell receptor beta chain was identified in a study of blood T cells in healthy people across ages. At least 7 million PBMCs were isolated per sample. V was clipped by 3 bases and J by 0 bases; unmatched bases: 14. The CDR3 contains 17 residues. Germline values: CDR1 DFQATT, CDR2 SNEGSKA (reference sequence). Notes on the study in general: Researchers report that TCR beta diversity correlated strongly with naive T cell percentage. A roughly linear fall in TCR beta diversity per million T cells was seen with increasing age.

This clonotype was seen many times. What it binds is not known. The use of a sample-barcoded 5' primer and a J-beta primer mix characterized a second PCR of about 7 to 12 cycles. From the 5' RACE reads, TCRdb called clonotypes with MiXCR, one entry per CDR3 protein. The sample holds 500,000 to 700,000 distinct CDR3 sequences; less than 35% are singletons and the top ten take 15% to 19%. This TCR was recovered from a woman of 80 years or more in good health. The sample consisted of blood. The chain employs TRBV20-1 and TRBJ2-7, with TRBD1 matching 7 bases. The CDR3 bases are TGCAGTGCTAGTCCCCTCCGGGCAGGGGGTATCTCCTACGAGCAGTACTTC. Its translation is CSASPLRAGGISYEQYF.